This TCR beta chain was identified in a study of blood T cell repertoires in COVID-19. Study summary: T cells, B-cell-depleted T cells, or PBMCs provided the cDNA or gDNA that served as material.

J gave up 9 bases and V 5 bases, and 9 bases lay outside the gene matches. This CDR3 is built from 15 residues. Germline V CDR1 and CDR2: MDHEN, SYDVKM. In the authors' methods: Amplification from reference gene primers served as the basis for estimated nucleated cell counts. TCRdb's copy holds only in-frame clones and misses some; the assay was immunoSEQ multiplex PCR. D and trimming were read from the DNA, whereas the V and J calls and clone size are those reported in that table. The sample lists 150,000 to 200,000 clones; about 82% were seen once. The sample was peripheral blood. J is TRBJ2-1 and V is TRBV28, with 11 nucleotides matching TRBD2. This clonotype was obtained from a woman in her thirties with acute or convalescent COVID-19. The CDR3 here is CASSRIAGGLSEQFF. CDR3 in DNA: TGTGCCAGCAGTAGAATAGCGGGAGGGCTGAGTGAGCAGTTCTTC.